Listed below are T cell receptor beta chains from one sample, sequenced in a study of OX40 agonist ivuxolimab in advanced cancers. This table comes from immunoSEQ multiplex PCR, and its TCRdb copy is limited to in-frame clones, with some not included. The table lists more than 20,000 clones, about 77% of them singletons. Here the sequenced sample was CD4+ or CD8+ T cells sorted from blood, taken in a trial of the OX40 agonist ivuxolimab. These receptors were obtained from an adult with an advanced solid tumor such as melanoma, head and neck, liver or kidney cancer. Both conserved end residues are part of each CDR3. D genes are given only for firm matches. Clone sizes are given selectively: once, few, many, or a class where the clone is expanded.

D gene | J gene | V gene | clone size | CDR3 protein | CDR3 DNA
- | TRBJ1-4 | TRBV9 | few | CASSVAWSTNEKLFF | TGTGCCAGCAGCGTAGCTTGGTCAACTAATGAAAAACTGTTTTTT
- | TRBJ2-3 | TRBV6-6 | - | CASSYRRGDTQYF | TGTGCCAGCAGTTACCGCAGGGGAGATACGCAGTATTTT
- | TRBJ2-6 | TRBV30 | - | CAWSGELSGANVLTF | TGTGCCTGGAGTGGTGAGCTCTCTGGGGCCAACGTCCTGACTTTC
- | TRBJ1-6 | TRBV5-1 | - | CASSWAQGSYNSPLHF | TGCGCCAGCAGCTGGGCACAAGGCTCCTATAATTCACCCCTCCACTTT
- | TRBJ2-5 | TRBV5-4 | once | CASSLEQGRGETQYF | TGTGCCAGCAGCTTGGAACAGGGGAGGGGAGAGACCCAGTACTTC
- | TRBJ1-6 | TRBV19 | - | CASSISIGSSYNSPLHF | TGTGCCAGTAGTATAAGTATTGGGAGCTCCTATAATTCACCCCTCCACTTT
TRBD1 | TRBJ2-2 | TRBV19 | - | CASSIGTGLTGELFF | TGTGCCAGTAGTATCGGGACAGGGTTGACCGGGGAGCTGTTTTTT
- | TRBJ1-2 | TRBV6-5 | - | CASSVPRGVSYGYTF | TGTGCCAGCAGTGTCCCCCGCGGGGTTAGCTATGGCTACACCTTC
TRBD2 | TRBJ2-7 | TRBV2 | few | CASSEERLAGGTYEQYF | TGTGCCAGCAGTGAAGAGAGACTAGCGGGGGGAACATACGAGCAGTACTTC
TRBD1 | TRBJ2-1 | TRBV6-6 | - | CASGGQEYEQFF | TGTGCCAGCGGAGGACAGGAATATGAGCAGTTCTTC
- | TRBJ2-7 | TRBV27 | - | CASSSPIHYEQYF | TGTGCCAGCAGTTCCCCAATTCACTACGAGCAGTACTTC
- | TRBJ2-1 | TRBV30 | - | CAWSSTPGQNEQFF | TGTGCCTGGAGTAGTACACCGGGACAAAATGAGCAGTTCTTC
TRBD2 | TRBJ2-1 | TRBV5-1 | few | CASSFSGGARDNEQFF | TGCGCCAGCAGCTTTAGCGGGGGGGCCAGGGACAATGAGCAGTTCTTC
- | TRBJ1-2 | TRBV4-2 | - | CASSQDRMGYGYTF | TGTGCCAGCAGCCAAGACCGAATGGGCTATGGCTACACCTTC
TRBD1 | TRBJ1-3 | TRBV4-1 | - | CASSQPGQGPKGNTIYF | TGCGCCAGCAGCCAACCGGGACAGGGCCCGAAAGGAAACACCATATATTTT
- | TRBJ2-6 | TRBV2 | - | CASSRSGANVLTF | TGTGCCAGCAGTCGATCTGGGGCCAACGTCCTGACTTTC
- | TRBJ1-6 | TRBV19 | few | CASSRPRDGRLGALHF | TGTGCCAGTAGTCGTCCCCGGGACGGGAGACTGGGGGCCCTCCACTTT
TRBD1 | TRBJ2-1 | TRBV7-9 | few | CATTPGTGYNEQFF | TGTGCCACGACACCCGGGACAGGATACAATGAGCAGTTCTTC